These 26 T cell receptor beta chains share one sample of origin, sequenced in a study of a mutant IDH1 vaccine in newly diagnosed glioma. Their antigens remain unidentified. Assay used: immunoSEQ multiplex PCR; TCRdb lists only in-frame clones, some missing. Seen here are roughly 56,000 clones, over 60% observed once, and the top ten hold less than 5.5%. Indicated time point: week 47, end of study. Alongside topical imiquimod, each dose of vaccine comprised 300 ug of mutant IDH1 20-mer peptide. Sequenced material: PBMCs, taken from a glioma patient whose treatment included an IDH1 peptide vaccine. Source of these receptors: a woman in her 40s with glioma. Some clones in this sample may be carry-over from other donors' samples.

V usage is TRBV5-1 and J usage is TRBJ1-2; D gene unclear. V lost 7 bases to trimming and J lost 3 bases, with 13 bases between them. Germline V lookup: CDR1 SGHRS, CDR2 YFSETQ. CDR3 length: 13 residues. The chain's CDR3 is CASSRRPYYGYTF. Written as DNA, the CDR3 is TGCGCCAGCTCCCGAAGGCCCTACTATGGCTACACCTTC.

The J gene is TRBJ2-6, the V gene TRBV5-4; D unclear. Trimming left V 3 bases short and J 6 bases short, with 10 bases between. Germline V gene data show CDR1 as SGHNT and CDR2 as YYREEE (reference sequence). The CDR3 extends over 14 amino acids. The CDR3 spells CASSSPELANVLTF. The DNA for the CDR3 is TGTGCCAGCAGCTCGCCAGAATTGGCCAACGTCCTGACTTTC.

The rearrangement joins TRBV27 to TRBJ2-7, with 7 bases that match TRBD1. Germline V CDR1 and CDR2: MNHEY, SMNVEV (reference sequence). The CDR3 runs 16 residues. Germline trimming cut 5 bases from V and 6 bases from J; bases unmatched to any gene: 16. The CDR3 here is CASSRWDRPRPSEQYF. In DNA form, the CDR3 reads TGTGCCAGCAGTAGATGGGACAGACCCCGTCCAAGCGAGCAGTACTTC.

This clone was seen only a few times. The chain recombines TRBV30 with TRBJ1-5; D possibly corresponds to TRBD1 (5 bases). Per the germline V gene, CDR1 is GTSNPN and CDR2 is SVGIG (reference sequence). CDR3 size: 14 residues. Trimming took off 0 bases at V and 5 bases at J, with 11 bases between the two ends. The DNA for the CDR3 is TGTGCCTGGAGTGTGTTAGGGACGTATCAGCCCCAGCATTTT. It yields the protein CAWSVLGTYQPQHF. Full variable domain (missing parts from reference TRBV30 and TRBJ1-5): SQTIHQWPATLVQPVGSPLSLECTVEGTSNPNLYWYRQAAGRGLQLLFYSVGIGQISSEVPQNLSASRPQDRQFILSSKKLLLSDSGFYLCAWSVLGTYQPQHFGDGTRLSIL.

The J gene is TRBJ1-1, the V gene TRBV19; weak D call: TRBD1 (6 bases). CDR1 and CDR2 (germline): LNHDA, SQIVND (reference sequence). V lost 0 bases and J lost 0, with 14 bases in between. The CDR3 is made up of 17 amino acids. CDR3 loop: CASSIEAGTSMNTEAFF. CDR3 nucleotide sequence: TGTGCCAGTAGTATAGAGGCGGGGACAAGCATGAACACTGAAGCTTTCTTT.

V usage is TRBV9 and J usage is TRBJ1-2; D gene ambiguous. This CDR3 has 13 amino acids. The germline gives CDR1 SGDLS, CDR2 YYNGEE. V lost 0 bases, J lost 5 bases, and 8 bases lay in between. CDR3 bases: TGTGCCAGCAGCGTAGATATCGGGTATGGCTACACCTTC. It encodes CASSVDIGYGYTF. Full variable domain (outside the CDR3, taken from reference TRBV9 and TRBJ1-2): DSGVTQTPKHLITATGQRVTLRCSPRSGDLSVYWYQQSLDQGLQFLIQYYNGEERAKGNILERFSAQQFPDLHSELNLSSLELGDSALYFCASSVDIGYGYTFGSGTRLTVV.

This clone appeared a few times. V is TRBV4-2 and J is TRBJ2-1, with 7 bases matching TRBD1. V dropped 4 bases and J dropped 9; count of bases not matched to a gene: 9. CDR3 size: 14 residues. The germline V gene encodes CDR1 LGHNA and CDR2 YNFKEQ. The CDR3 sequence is CASSLMTGSGEQFF. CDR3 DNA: TGTGCCAGCAGCCTGATGACAGGGTCGGGTGAGCAGTTCTTC.

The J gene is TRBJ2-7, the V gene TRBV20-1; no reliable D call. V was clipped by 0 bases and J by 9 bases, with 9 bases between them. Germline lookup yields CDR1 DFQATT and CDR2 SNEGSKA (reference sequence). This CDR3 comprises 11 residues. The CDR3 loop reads CSARDQPLQYF. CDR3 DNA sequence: TGCAGTGCTAGAGATCAACCGTTGCAGTACTTC.

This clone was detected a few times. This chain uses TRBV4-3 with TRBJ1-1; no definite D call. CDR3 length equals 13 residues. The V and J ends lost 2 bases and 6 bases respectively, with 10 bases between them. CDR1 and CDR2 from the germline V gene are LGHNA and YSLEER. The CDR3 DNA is TGCGCCAGCAGCCAATCTCCCGTCTCTGAAGCTTTCTTT. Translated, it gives CASSQSPVSEAFF.

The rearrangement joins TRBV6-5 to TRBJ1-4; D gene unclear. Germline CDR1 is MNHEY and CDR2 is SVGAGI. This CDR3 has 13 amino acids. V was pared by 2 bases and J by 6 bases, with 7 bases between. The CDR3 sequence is CASSYEVYEKLFF. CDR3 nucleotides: TGTGCCAGCAGTTACGAGGTTTATGAAAAACTGTTTTTT.

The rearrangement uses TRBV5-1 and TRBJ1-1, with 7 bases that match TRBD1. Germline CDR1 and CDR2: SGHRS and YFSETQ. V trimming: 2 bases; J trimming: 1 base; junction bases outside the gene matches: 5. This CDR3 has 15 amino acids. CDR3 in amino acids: CASSFTGAPNTEAFF. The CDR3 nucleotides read TGCGCCAGCAGCTTCACAGGGGCCCCGAACACTGAAGCTTTCTTT.

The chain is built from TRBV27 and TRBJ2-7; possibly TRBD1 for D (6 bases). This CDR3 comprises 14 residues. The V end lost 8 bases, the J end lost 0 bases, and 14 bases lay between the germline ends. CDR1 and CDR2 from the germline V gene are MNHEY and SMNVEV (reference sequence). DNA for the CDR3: TGTGCCAGCCGCGACAGGCCGGACTCCTACGAGCAGTACTTC. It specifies CASRDRPDSYEQYF.

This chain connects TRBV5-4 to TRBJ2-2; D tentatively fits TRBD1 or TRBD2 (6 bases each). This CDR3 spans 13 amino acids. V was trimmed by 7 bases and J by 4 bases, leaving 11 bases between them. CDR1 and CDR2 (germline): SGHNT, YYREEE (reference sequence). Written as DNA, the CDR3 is TGTGCCAGCCCGGAGGGGGGCACCGGGGAGCTGTTTTTT. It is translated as CASPEGGTGELFF. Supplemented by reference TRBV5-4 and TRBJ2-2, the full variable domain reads ETGVTQSPTHLIKTRGQQVTLRCSSQSGHNTVSWYQQALGQGPQFIFQYYREEENGRGNFPPRFSGLQFPNYSSELNVNALELDDSALYLCASPEGGTGELFFGEGSRLTVL.

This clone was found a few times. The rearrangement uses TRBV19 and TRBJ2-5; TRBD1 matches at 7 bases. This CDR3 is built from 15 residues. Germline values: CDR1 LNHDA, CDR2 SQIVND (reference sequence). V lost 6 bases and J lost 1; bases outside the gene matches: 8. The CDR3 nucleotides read TGTGCCAGTAGGACTGGGGACAGCCGCCAAGAGACCCAGTACTTC. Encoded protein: CASRTGDSRQETQYF.

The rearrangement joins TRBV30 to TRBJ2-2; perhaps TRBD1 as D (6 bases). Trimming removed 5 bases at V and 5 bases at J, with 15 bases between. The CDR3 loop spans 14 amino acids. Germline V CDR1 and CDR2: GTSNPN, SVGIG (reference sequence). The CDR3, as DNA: TGTGCCTGGGGGGGTTACAGGGATACCGGGGAGCTGTTTTTT. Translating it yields CAWGGYRDTGELFF.

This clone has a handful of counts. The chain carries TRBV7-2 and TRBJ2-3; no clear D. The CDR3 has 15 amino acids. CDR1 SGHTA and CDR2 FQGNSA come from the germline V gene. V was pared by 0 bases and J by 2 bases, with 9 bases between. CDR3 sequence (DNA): TGTGCCAGCAGCTTAGCCGTCACCAACACAGATACGCAGTATTTT. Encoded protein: CASSLAVTNTDTQYF.

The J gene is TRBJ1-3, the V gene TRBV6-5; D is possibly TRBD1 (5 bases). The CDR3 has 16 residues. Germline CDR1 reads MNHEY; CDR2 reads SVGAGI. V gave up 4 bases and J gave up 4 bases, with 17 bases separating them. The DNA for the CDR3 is TGTGCCAGCAGTTCCCAGTCATCCTCAGGGGGAAACACCATATATTTT. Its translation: CASSSQSSSGGNTIYF.

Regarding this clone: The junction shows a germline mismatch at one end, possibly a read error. Here the CDR3 reads CASSPGSSGNIIYF. The CDR3 nucleotides read TGTGCCAGCTCCCCAGGGAGCTCTGGAAACATCATATATTTT. J is TRBJ1-3 and V is TRBV18; D is perhaps TRBD1 (5 bases). Germline CDR1 reads KGHSH; CDR2 reads LQKENI. This CDR3 is built from 14 residues.

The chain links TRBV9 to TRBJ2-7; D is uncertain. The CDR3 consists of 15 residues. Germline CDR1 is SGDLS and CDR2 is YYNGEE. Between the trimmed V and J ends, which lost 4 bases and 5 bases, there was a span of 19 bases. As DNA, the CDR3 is TGTGCCAGCAGCCCGGTAAGTGGGCCGCTCGACGAGCAGTACTTC. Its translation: CASSPVSGPLDEQYF.

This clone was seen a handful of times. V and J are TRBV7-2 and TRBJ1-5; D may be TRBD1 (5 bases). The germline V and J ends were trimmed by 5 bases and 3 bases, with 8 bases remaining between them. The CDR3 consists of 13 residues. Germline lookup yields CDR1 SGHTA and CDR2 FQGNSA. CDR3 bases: TGTGCCAGCAGCCGGACATCCAATCAGCCCCAGCATTTT. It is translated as CASSRTSNQPQHF.

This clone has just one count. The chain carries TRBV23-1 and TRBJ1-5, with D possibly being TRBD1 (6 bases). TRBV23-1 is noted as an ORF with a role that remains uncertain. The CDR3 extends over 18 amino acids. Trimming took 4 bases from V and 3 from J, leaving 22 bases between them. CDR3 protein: CASSPPGAGLDHNQPQHF. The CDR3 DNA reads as TGCGCCAGCAGTCCCCCGGGGGCAGGGCTTGATCACAATCAGCCCCAGCATTTT.

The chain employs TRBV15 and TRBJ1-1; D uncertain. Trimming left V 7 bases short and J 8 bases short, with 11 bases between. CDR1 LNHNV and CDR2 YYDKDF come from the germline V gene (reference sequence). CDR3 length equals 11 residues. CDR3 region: CATMGFREAFF. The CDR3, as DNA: TGTGCCACCATGGGGTTCAGGGAAGCTTTCTTT.

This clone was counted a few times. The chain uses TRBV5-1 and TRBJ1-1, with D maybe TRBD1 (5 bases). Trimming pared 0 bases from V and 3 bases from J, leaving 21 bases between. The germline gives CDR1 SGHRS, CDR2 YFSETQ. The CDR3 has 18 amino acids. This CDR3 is CASSLGPIRTQWDTEAFF. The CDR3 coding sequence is TGCGCCAGCAGCTTGGGCCCTATTCGGACACAATGGGACACTGAAGCTTTCTTT.

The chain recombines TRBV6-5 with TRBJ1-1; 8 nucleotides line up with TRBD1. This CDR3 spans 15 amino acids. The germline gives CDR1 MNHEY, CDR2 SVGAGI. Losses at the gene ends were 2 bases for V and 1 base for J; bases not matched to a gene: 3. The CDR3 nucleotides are TGTGCCAGCAGTTACCCGGGGACAGGGAACACTGAAGCTTTCTTT. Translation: CASSYPGTGNTEAFF.

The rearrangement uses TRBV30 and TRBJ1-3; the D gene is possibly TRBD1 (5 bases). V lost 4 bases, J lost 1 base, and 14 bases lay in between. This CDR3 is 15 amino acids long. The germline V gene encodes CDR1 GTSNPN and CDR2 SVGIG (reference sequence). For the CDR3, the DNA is TGTGCCTGGAAATACGGGGGAGGGTCTGGAAACACCATATATTTT. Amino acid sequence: CAWKYGGGSGNTIYF. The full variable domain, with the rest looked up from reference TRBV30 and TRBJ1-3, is SQTIHQWPATLVQPVGSPLSLECTVEGTSNPNLYWYRQAAGRGLQLLFYSVGIGQISSEVPQNLSASRPQDRQFILSSKKLLLSDSGFYLCAWKYGGGSGNTIYFGEGSWLTVV.

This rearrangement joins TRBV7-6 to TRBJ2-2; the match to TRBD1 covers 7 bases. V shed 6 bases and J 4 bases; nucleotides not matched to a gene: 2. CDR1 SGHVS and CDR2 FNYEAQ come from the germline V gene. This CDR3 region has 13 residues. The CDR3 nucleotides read TGTGCCAGCAGACAGGGGACCACCGGGGAGCTGTTTTTT. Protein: CASRQGTTGELFF. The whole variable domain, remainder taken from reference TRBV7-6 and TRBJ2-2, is GAGVSQSPRYKVTKRGQDVALRCDPISGHVSLYWYRQALGQGPEFLTYFNYEAQQDKSGLPNDRFSAERPEGSISTLTIQRTEQRDSAMYRCASRQGTTGELFFGEGSRLTVL.